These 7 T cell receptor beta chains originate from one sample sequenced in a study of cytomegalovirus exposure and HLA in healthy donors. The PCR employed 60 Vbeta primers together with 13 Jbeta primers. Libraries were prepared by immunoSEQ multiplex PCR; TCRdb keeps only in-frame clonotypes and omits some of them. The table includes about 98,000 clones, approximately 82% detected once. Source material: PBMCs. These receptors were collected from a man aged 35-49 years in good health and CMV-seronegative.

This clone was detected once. The CDR3 reads CASSLMFRGEEKLFF. The CDR3 region has the DNA TGCGCCAGCAGCCTGATGTTCAGGGGTGAAGAAAAACTGTTTTTT. The chain has TRBV4-1 and TRBJ1-4; possibly TRBD1 for D (6 bases). V was shortened by 4 bases and J by 8 bases, with 17 bases between the two germline ends. Looked up from germline, CDR1 is MGHRA and CDR2 is YSYEKL. The CDR3 loop spans 15 amino acids.

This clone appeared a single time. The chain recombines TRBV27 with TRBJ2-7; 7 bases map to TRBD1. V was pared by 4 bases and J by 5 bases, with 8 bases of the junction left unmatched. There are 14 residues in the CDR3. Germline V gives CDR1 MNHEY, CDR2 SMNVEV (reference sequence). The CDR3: CASSSRQGFHEQYF. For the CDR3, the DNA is TGTGCCAGCAGTTCCCGACAGGGCTTCCACGAGCAGTACTTC.

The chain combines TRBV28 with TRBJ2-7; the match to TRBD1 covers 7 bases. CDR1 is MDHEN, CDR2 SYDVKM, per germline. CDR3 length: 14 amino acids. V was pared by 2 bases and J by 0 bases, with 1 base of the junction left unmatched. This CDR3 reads CASSLTGASYEQYF. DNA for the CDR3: TGTGCCAGCAGTTTAACAGGGGCCTCCTACGAGCAGTACTTC.

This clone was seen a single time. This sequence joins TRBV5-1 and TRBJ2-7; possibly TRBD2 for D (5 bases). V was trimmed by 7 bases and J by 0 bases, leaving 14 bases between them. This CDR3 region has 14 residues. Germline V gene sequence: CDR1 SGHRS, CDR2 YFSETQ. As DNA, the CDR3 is TGCGCCAGCGGCGATGGAGGAAGCTCCTACGAGCAGTACTTC. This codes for CASGDGGSSYEQYF.

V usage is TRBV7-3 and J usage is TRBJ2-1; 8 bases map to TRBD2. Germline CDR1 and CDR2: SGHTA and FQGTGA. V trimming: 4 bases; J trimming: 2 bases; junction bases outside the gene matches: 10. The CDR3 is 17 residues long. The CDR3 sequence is CASSSKAHGGAYNEQFF. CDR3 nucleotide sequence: TGTGCCAGCAGCTCCAAAGCTCACGGGGGGGCCTACAATGAGCAGTTCTTC.

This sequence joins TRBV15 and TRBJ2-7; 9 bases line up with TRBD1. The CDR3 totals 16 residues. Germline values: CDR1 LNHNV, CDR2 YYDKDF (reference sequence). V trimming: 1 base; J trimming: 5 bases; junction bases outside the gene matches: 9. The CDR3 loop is CATSRGPGQGGNEQYF. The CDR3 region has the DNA TGTGCCACCAGCAGAGGACCGGGACAGGGAGGTAACGAGCAGTACTTC.

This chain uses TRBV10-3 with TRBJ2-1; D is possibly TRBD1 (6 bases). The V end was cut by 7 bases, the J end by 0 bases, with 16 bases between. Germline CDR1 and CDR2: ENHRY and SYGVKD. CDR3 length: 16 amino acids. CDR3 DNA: TGTGCCATCATCCCAGGGGATGGGGTCTCCTACAATGAGCAGTTCTTC. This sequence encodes CAIIPGDGVSYNEQFF.